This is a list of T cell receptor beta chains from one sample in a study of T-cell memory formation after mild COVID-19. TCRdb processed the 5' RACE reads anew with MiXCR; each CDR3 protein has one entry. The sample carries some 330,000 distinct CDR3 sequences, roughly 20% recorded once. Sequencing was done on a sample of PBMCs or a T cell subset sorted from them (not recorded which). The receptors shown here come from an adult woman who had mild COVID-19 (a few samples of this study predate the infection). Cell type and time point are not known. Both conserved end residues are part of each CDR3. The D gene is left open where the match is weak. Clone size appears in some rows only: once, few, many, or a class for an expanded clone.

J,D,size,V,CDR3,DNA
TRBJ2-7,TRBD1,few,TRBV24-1,CATSDTGTGGNEQYF,TGTGCCACCAGTGACACAGGGACAGGGGGTAACGAGCAGTACTTC
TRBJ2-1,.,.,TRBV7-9,CASIPPYTYNEQFF,TGTGCCAGCATACCCCCGTATACCTACAATGAGCAGTTCTTC
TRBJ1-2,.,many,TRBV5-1,CASSLGGSTGVNGYTF,TGCGCCAGCAGCTTGGGGGGCTCGACTGGGGTCAATGGCTACACCTTC
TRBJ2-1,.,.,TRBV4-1,CASSQEAANNEQFF,TGCGCCAGCAGCCAAGAGGCTGCCAACAATGAGCAGTTCTTC
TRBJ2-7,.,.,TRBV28,CASSLPGVSYEQYF,TGTGCCAGCAGTCTCCCAGGGGTTAGCTACGAGCAGTACTTC
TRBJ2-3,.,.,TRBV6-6,CASGVSDTQYF,TGTGCCAGCGGTGTCTCGGATACGCAGTATTTT
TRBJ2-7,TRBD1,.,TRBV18,CASSPKRGTAFYEQYF,TGTGCCAGCTCGCCCAAAAGAGGGACAGCCTTTTACGAGCAGTACTTC
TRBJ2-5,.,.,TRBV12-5,CASGALGTIQETQYF,TGTGCTAGTGGCGCCCTAGGGACGATACAAGAGACCCAGTACTTC
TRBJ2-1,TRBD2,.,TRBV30,CAWRDRSSGSGNEQFF,TGTGCCTGGAGGGATCGTTCTAGCGGGAGCGGTAATGAGCAGTTCTTC
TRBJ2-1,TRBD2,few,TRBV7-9,CASSAPLAVLDNEQFF,TGTGCCAGCAGCGCTCCTCTAGCGGTCTTGGACAATGAGCAGTTCTTC
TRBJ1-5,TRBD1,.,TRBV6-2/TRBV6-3,CASNPLLGGGSRGQPQHF,TGTGCCAGCAACCCTCTGCTTGGAGGGGGCTCCCGGGGTCAGCCCCAGCATTTT
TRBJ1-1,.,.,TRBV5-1,CASTLGGLAEAFF,TGCGCCAGCACCTTGGGGGGGTTGGCTGAAGCTTTCTTT
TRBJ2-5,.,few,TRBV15,CATSRDHGIETQYF,TGTGCCACCAGCAGAGATCATGGGATTGAGACCCAGTACTTC
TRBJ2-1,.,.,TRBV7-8,CASSPIGYSNEQFF,TGTGCCAGCAGCCCCATTGGGTACAGCAATGAGCAGTTCTTC
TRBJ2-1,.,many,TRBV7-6,CASSLDGGITGAYNEQFF,TGTGCCAGCAGCTTAGATGGCGGGATTACCGGGGCCTACAATGAGCAGTTCTTC
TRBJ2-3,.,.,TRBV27,CASSLLARFTDTQYF,TGTGCCAGCAGTTTATTGGCTCGTTTCACAGATACGCAGTATTTT
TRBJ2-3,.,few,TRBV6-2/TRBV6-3,CASNLGGLHTDTQYF,TGTGCCAGCAACCTCGGGGGTTTACACACAGATACGCAGTATTTT
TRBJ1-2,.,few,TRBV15,CATSSPGVYGYTF,TGTGCCACCAGCAGTCCGGGGGTCTATGGCTACACCTTC
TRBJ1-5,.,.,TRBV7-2,CASSSTRGGGPQHF,TGTGCCAGCAGTTCAACCAGGGGTGGGGGGCCCCAGCATTTT
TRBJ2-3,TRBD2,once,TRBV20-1,CSARIRAGYTDTQYF,TGCAGTGCTAGAATTAGAGCGGGATACACAGATACGCAGTATTTT
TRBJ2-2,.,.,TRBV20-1,CSARERLPINTGELFF,TGCAGTGCTAGAGAAAGGCTACCGATAAACACCGGGGAGCTGTTTTTT
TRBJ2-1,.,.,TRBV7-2,CASSLYPFEQFF,TGTGCCAGCAGCTTATATCCGTTTGAGCAGTTCTTC
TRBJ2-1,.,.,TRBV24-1,CATRAADYNEQFF,TGTGCCACCCGGGCGGCTGACTACAATGAGCAGTTCTTC
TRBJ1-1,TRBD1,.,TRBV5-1,CASSWRTGPTEAFF,TGCGCCAGCAGCTGGCGGACAGGGCCCACTGAAGCTTTCTTT
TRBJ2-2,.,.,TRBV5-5,CASSLVQATNTGELFF,TGTGCCAGCAGCTTGGTCCAGGCGACGAACACCGGGGAGCTGTTTTTT
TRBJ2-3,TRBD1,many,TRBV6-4,CASSGDSLNTQYF,TGTGCCAGCAGTGGGGACAGCCTTAATACGCAGTATTTT
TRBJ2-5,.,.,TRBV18,CASSPSRRRSLETQYF,TGTGCCAGCTCACCTTCGCGCCGGAGATCTCTGGAGACCCAGTACTTC
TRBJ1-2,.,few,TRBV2,CASSDNSQPYYGYTF,TGTGCCAGCAGTGACAACAGCCAACCTTACTATGGCTACACCTTC
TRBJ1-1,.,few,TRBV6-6,CASIGPGRNTEAFF,TGTGCCAGCATAGGCCCGGGTAGGAACACTGAAGCTTTCTTT
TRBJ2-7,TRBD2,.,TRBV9,CASSVAASGYEQYF,TGTGCCAGCAGCGTAGCGGCTAGCGGGTACGAGCAGTACTTC